One sample yielded the 29 T cell receptor beta chains listed below, sequenced in a study of shared clonotypes between healthy human individuals. Libraries were prepared by immunoSEQ multiplex PCR; TCRdb keeps only in-frame clonotypes and omits some of them. In the table there are millions of clones, roughly 94% of which are singletons. The specimen was naive CD4+ T cells sorted from blood. Specified subset: CD45RA+ positively selected. Every receptor here comes from a man younger than 30 in good health.

The chain couples TRBV7-2 to TRBJ2-3, with TRBD2 matching 7 bases. Germline V gene sequence: CDR1 SGHTA, CDR2 FQGNSA. This CDR3 is built from 15 residues. The trim removed 6 bases at V and 4 bases at J, leaving 10 bases unmatched. The CDR3 reads CASRSGGSRSDTQYF. CDR3 nucleotide sequence: TGTGCCAGCAGATCAGGCGGGAGTCGGTCAGATACGCAGTATTTT.

The CDR3 protein is CASKGVSEAFF. Here the CDR3 DNA reads TGTGCCAGCAAAGGGGTCTCTGAAGCTTTCTTT. This chain uses TRBV25-1 with TRBJ1-1; maybe TRBD1 (5 bases). Trimming shortened V by 7 bases and J by 6 bases, and 9 bases separated the two germline ends. Germline CDR1 MGHDK, CDR2 SYGVNS. The CDR3 extends over 11 amino acids.

As to this clone: One end of the junction varies from germline; a read error may be responsible. The J gene is TRBJ2-7, the V gene TRBV27; 9 bases fit TRBD1. The CDR3 length is 13 residues. The germline gives CDR1 MNHEY, CDR2 SMNVEV (reference sequence). Here the CDR3 DNA reads TGTGCCAGCAGTCCTACCCTCCGGGACAGGGTGGCTTTC. Protein: CASSPTLRDRVAF.

V usage is TRBV5-1 and J usage is TRBJ2-1, with TRBD2 identical over 10 bases. There are 15 residues in the CDR3. V gave up 7 bases and J gave up 2 bases; unmatched junction bases: 6. CDR1 and CDR2 from the germline V gene are SGHRS and YFSETQ. The CDR3: CASYLAGAPYNEQFF. CDR3 nucleotide sequence: TGCGCCAGCTATCTAGCGGGGGCTCCCTACAATGAGCAGTTCTTC.

This clone was counted a single time. The chain uses TRBV18 and TRBJ2-7; 9 bases are a match to TRBD1. The CDR3 totals 15 residues. Germline loops: CDR1 KGHSH, CDR2 LQKENI. Trimming removed 4 bases from V and 0 bases from J; junction bases left unmatched: 4. The CDR3 loop reads CASSRTGEGSYEQYF. For the CDR3, the DNA is TGTGCCAGCTCACGGACAGGGGAAGGCTCCTACGAGCAGTACTTC.

The CDR3 sequence is CASSLNPFGEEKTQYF. CDR3 nucleotides: TGTGCCAGCAGCTTAAATCCTTTTGGGGAGGAAAAGACCCAGTACTTC. The chain couples TRBV7-9 to TRBJ2-5; D perhaps matches TRBD2 (6 bases). The CDR3 spans 16 residues. Trimming pared 2 bases from V and 6 bases from J, leaving 19 bases between. Germline CDR1 reads SEHNR; CDR2 reads FQNEAQ (reference sequence).

This rearrangement joins TRBV6-1 to TRBJ2-7, with D uncertain. The CDR3 length is 16 residues. V dropped 3 bases and J dropped 0 bases, with 15 bases sitting between them. Germline V gene data show CDR1 as MNHNS and CDR2 as SASEGT. In DNA form, the CDR3 reads TGTGCCAGCAGTGAGGCAGCACAGTGGAACTCCTACGAGCAGTACTTC. This encodes CASSEAAQWNSYEQYF.

Concerning this clone: Other nucleotide sequences from this sample produce the same CDR3. V is TRBV7-2 and J is TRBJ2-7; TRBD1 might be the D (5 bases). The V end lost 0 bases, the J end lost 1 base, and 10 bases lay between the germline ends. CDR3 length: 15 residues. Germline CDR1 reads SGHTA; CDR2 reads FQGNSA. For the CDR3, the DNA is TGTGCCAGCAGCTTAGCCCAGGGTCTATCCTACGAGCAGTACTTC. It is translated as CASSLAQGLSYEQYF.

V gene TRBV5-4 combines with J gene TRBJ2-2; 11 positions match TRBD2. CDR1 SGHNT and CDR2 YYREEE come from the germline V gene (reference sequence). V gave up 4 bases and J gave up 2 bases; unmatched junction bases: 7. There are 17 residues in the CDR3. The CDR3 nucleotides are TGTGCCAGCAGCACCAAGACTAGCGGGGTAAACACCGGGGAGCTGTTTTTT. Encoded protein: CASSTKTSGVNTGELFF. Together with reference TRBV5-4 and TRBJ2-2, the CDR3 gives the full variable domain: ETGVTQSPTHLIKTRGQQVTLRCSSQSGHNTVSWYQQALGQGPQFIFQYYREEENGRGNFPPRFSGLQFPNYSSELNVNALELDDSALYLCASSTKTSGVNTGELFFGEGSRLTVL.

V usage is TRBV6-4 and J usage is TRBJ2-7, with D tentatively TRBD2 (5 bases). The CDR3 loop spans 12 amino acids. V lost 7 bases, J lost 5 bases, and 12 bases lay in between. Germline V gene sequence: CDR1 MRHNA, CDR2 SNTAGT. Here the CDR3 DNA reads TGTGCCAGCATCCCGGGGATCCACGAGCAGTACTTC. This codes for CASIPGIHEQYF.

The J gene is TRBJ2-1, the V gene TRBV10-1, with 12 bases fitting TRBD2. CDR1 and CDR2 (germline): WNHNN, SYGVQD (reference sequence). The junction had 7 bases not matched to a gene; V was cut back by 4 bases and J by 6 bases. CDR3 length: 16 residues. The CDR3: CASSVASGGAVNEQFF. CDR3 DNA sequence: TGCGCCAGCAGTGTGGCTAGCGGGGGGGCAGTCAATGAGCAGTTCTTC.

This chain links TRBV5-1 with TRBJ1-4; tentative D call: TRBD1 (6 bases). From germline, CDR1 is SGHRS and CDR2 YFSETQ. The CDR3 has 14 residues. V lost 1 base and J 7 bases, leaving 11 bases between the germline ends. The CDR3 coding sequence is TGCGCCAGCAGCTTGCGGCAGGGGCGTGAAAAACTGTTTTTT. Protein product: CASSLRQGREKLFF.

As to this clone: Distinct nucleotide sequences in the sample also encode this CDR3. The rearrangement joins TRBV6-5 to TRBJ2-2; weak D call: TRBD1 (5 bases). This CDR3 contains 13 residues. CDR1 and CDR2 from the germline V gene are MNHEY and SVGAGI. V lost 6 bases, J lost 5 bases, and 10 bases lay in between. The CDR3 loop reads CASRGRGTGELFF. In DNA form, the CDR3 reads TGTGCCAGCAGGGGGCGCGGAACCGGGGAGCTGTTTTTT.

The rearrangement links TRBV5-1 to TRBJ2-2; D call uncertain. V lost 3 bases to trimming and J lost 1 base, with 7 bases between them. The germline V gene has CDR1 SGHRS and CDR2 YFSETQ. The CDR3 covers 14 residues. The CDR3 spells CASSYTWNTGELFF. CDR3 DNA sequence: TGCGCCAGCAGCTATACCTGGAACACCGGGGAGCTGTTTTTT.

This sequence joins TRBV18 and TRBJ2-5; D remains unclear. Deletions cut 4 bases from V and 4 bases from J, with 10 bases between. This CDR3 comprises 13 residues. Per germline, CDR1 KGHSH and CDR2 LQKENI. The chain's CDR3 is CASSLEWIETQYF. CDR3 DNA: TGTGCCAGCTCACTAGAGTGGATAGAGACCCAGTACTTC.

For this clone: The same CDR3 is also encoded by other DNA sequences in this sample. The rearrangement links TRBV6-5 to TRBJ2-7; 9 nucleotides line up with TRBD2. CDR3 size: 15 residues. Unmatched junction bases numbered 4, after V lost 0 bases and J lost 4 bases. Germline CDR1 and CDR2: MNHEY and SVGAGI. The CDR3 spells CASSYSQAGGYEQYF. In DNA, the CDR3 is TGTGCCAGCAGTTACTCCCAAGCGGGGGGTTACGAGCAGTACTTC.

This rearrangement joins TRBV5-1 to TRBJ1-2; TRBD1 matches at 7 bases. The trim removed 3 bases at V and 4 bases at J, leaving 6 bases unmatched. Germline values: CDR1 SGHRS, CDR2 YFSETQ. This CDR3 has 14 residues. In DNA, the CDR3 is TGCGCCAGCAGCTCAGGACAGGTCCCCTATGGCTACACCTTC. Translated: CASSSGQVPYGYTF.

This clone was seen just once. The sample holds other DNA sequences that translate to the same CDR3. V gene TRBV18 combines with J gene TRBJ2-7, with 9 bases aligning to TRBD1. The CDR3 has 15 amino acids. V shed 6 bases and J 3 bases; nucleotides not matched to a gene: 9. Germline CDR1 is KGHSH and CDR2 is LQKENI. The CDR3 sequence: CASSPPGQGSYEQYF. CDR3 DNA sequence: TGTGCCAGCTCTCCTCCGGGACAGGGCAGCTACGAGCAGTACTTC.

The chain couples TRBV7-2 to TRBJ2-3, with 10 bases lining up with TRBD2. Germline assignment: CDR1 SGHTA and CDR2 FQGNSA. The CDR3 loop spans 18 amino acids. The junction had 10 bases not matched to a gene; V was cut back by 2 bases and J by 2 bases. The CDR3 nucleotides read TGTGCCAGCAGCTTAATGGCTAGCGGGAGATGGGACACAGATACGCAGTATTTT. It encodes CASSLMASGRWDTDTQYF.

This chain uses TRBV18 with TRBJ2-1; 16 positions match TRBD2. With V trimmed by 2 bases and J by 9 bases, 7 bases remained unmatched. Germline values: CDR1 KGHSH, CDR2 LQKENI. This CDR3 region has 17 residues. The CDR3 nucleotides are TGTGCCAGCTCACCAAGGGGACTAGCGGGGGGGCCCGGTGAGCAGTTCTTC. Protein sequence: CASSPRGLAGGPGEQFF.

A few counts support this clone. The sample has other DNA sequences that encode this CDR3 too. J is TRBJ1-5 and V is TRBV6-1; unclear D gene. V gave up 8 bases and J gave up 4 bases, with 9 bases separating them. The germline V gene encodes CDR1 MNHNS and CDR2 SASEGT. The CDR3 length is 12 residues. This CDR3 is CASRGSNQPQHF. The CDR3, as DNA: TGTGCCAGCCGCGGGTCGAATCAGCCCCAGCATTTT.

This chain links TRBV7-2 with TRBJ2-5; 7 positions agree with TRBD2. J gave up 3 bases and V 1 base, and 2 bases lay outside the gene matches. This CDR3 has 14 residues. Germline V lookup: CDR1 SGHTA, CDR2 FQGNSA. The chain's CDR3 is CASSLVGGEETQYF. CDR3 nucleotide sequence: TGTGCCAGCAGCTTAGTGGGGGGGGAAGAGACCCAGTACTTC.

The count of this clone is one. Other DNA sequences within the sample encode an identical CDR3. The chain recombines TRBV30 with TRBJ2-2; D not certain. V was trimmed by 3 bases and J by 1 base, leaving 6 bases between them. Germline V gives CDR1 GTSNPN, CDR2 SVGIG (reference sequence). CDR3 length equals 13 residues. The CDR3 DNA reads TGTGCCTGGAGAAGAGGGAACACCGGGGAGCTGTTTTTT. It is translated as CAWRRGNTGELFF.

V and J are TRBV30 and TRBJ2-5; D gene uncertain. Germline-derived CDR1 and CDR2 are GTSNPN and SVGIG (reference sequence). The V gene lost 1 base and the J gene lost 7 bases, with 16 bases spanning the gap. This CDR3 spans 14 amino acids. The CDR3 DNA sequence: TGTGCCTGGAGTGAGCCGGGCTTAGAACTGACCCAGTACTTC. Protein sequence: CAWSEPGLELTQYF.

The chain recombines TRBV9 with TRBJ1-1, with D possibly matching TRBD1 (6 bases). This CDR3 is 14 amino acids long. The ends were cut back, 1 base at V and 2 bases at J, with 9 bases in the middle. Germline CDR1 reads SGDLS; CDR2 reads YYNGEE. DNA for the CDR3: TGTGCCAGCAGCGTACAGGGGTCAAACACTGAAGCTTTCTTT. Translated, it gives CASSVQGSNTEAFF.

The V gene is TRBV4-3, the J gene TRBJ2-3; perhaps TRBD2 as D (6 bases). V shed 0 bases and J shed 3 bases, with 13 bases lying between them. Germline V gene sequence: CDR1 LGHNA, CDR2 YSLEER. The CDR3 contains 16 residues. CDR3 amino acids: CASSQDVLATTDTQYF. The CDR3 DNA sequence: TGCGCCAGCAGCCAAGACGTCCTAGCGACGACAGATACGCAGTATTTT.

This clone was observed a few times. This chain links TRBV7-9 with TRBJ1-1; unclear D gene. The CDR3 runs 12 residues. Trimming took 4 bases from V and 1 from J, leaving 4 bases between them. Germline lookup yields CDR1 SEHNR and CDR2 FQNEAQ (reference sequence). CDR3 in amino acids: CASSYQNTEAFF. CDR3 in DNA: TGTGCCAGCAGCTATCAGAACACTGAAGCTTTCTTT. Full variable domain (outside the CDR3, taken from reference TRBV7-9 and TRBJ1-1): DTGVSQNPRHKITKRGQNVTFRCDPISEHNRLYWYRQTLGQGPEFLTYFQNEAQLEKSRLLSDRFSAERPKGSFSTLEIQRTEQGDSAMYLCASSYQNTEAFFGQGTRLTVV.

About this clone: Additional DNA sequences in this sample encode the identical CDR3. The chain joins TRBV5-1 to TRBJ2-7, with 8 bases fitting TRBD2. The CDR3 is made up of 16 amino acids. Germline CDR1 reads SGHRS; CDR2 reads YFSETQ. The ends lost 4 bases at V and 0 bases at J; junction bases unmatched: 9. The CDR3 bases are TGCGCCAGCAGCCTTCGCCCCGGGACTAGCTCCTACGAGCAGTACTTC. The encoded protein is CASSLRPGTSSYEQYF.

This rearrangement joins TRBV11-3 to TRBJ2-3, with a possible D match to TRBD2 (6 bases). Trimming pared 1 base from V and 5 bases from J, leaving 13 bases between. CDR3 length equals 15 residues. Germline CDR1 reads SGHNT; CDR2 reads YENEEA. The CDR3 coding sequence is TGTGCCAGCAGCTTAGGGGGACGGGGAGGAGATACGCAGTATTTT. It is translated as CASSLGGRGGDTQYF.